This record covers a single T cell receptor (beta chain). In the original analysis: From reference gene primer amplification, estimates of nucleated cell counts were derived. Sequencing used immunoSEQ multiplex PCR; TCRdb keeps in-frame clones, though not all of them. V and J calls and clone size follow that table, whereas D and trimming were derived from the DNA. The sample consists of roughly 240,000 clones, approximately 87% of them appearing once. The data originate from a study of blood T cell repertoires in COVID-19. Study at large: The cDNA or gDNA used as material had been derived from T cells, B-cell-depleted T cells, or PBMCs.

Germline loops: CDR1 SNHLY, CDR2 FYNNEI. The CDR3 is 16 amino acids. J was trimmed by 3 bases and V by 3 bases; bases with no gene match: 7. V gene TRBV2 combines with J gene TRBJ1-5; TRBD1 matches 8 bases. The clonotype was recovered from a man in his sixties who had recovered from COVID-19. Input material: peripheral blood. CDR3 amino acids: CASSDTGGHDNQPQHF. DNA for the CDR3: TGTGCCAGCAGTGATACAGGGGGTCATGACAATCAGCCCCAGCATTTT.